The following is a T cell receptor (beta chain) sequence with its context. The data originate from a study of CDR3 diversity in severe acne. TCRdb ran MiXCR on the PCR reads and lists one entry per CDR3 protein. This table holds around 94,000 distinct CDR3 sequences, 51% found once. This CDR3 is built from 14 residues. Per germline, CDR1 SGHTA and CDR2 FQGTGA. V lost 7 bases to trimming and J lost 10 bases, with 22 bases between them. This sequence originates from a male donor with acne. The V call is TRBV7-3, the J call TRBJ1-1; D gene uncertain. The sequenced sample consisted of blood. Here the CDR3 reads CASIEGAFPPGAFF. The CDR3 DNA reads TGTGCCAGCATCGAGGGTGCGTTTCCCCCGGGAGCTTTCTTT. Together with reference TRBV7-3 and TRBJ1-1, the CDR3 gives the full variable domain: GAGVSQTPSNKVTEKGKYVELRCDPISGHTALYWYRQSLGQGPEFLIYFQGTGAADDSGLPNDRFFAVRPEGSVSTLKIQRTERGDSAVYLCASIEGAFPPGAFFGQGTRLTVV.